This T cell receptor (beta chain) was profiled in a study of blood T cell repertoires in COVID-19. Whole-study context: Acute and convalescent COVID-19 samples came from the United States, Italy and Spain. In each case, the material was cDNA or gDNA derived from T cells, B-cell-depleted T cells, or PBMCs.

V lost 2 bases and J 4 bases, leaving 12 bases between the germline ends. This CDR3 spans 15 amino acids. CDR1 is SGHTA, CDR2 FQGTGA, per germline. This clone was picked up one time. Authors' data handling: Amplification of reference gene primers was used by the study to estimate nucleated cell counts. Sequencing used immunoSEQ multiplex PCR; TCRdb keeps in-frame clones, though not all of them. The V and J calls and the clone size are those of that table, but D and trimming were determined from the DNA. Of about 440,000 clones in the sample, around 88% were seen once. This receptor was identified in a woman aged 25 to 39 with acute or convalescent COVID-19. The rearrangement joins TRBV7-3 to TRBJ1-5; D perhaps matches TRBD1 (6 bases). Sequencing was performed on peripheral blood. This CDR3 reads CASSLPDRRNQPQHF. The CDR3 nucleotides read TGTGCCAGCAGCTTACCGGACAGAAGAAATCAGCCCCAGCATTTT.